The 7 T cell receptor beta chains reported below all come from one sample, sequenced in a study of cytomegalovirus exposure and HLA in healthy donors. It was with 60 Vbeta and 13 Jbeta primers that the PCR ran. The repertoire was sequenced with immunoSEQ multiplex PCR; TCRdb's copy has only in-frame clones and lacks some. The profile shows some 200,000 clones, less than 85% of them singletons. Sequenced input: PBMCs. These receptors originate from a girl between 5 and 17 years old in good health and CMV-seropositive.

This chain links TRBV29-1 with TRBJ1-2; 11 bases are a match to TRBD1. J gave up 3 bases and V 7 bases, and 7 bases lay outside the gene matches. Germline CDR1 and CDR2: SQVTM and ANQGSEA. This CDR3 has 14 residues. The CDR3 region has the DNA TGCAGCGCCCTGCCGGGACAGGGGGACTATGGCTACACCTTC. This encodes CSALPGQGDYGYTF.

The rearrangement uses TRBV5-4 and TRBJ1-3; 10 bases are shared with TRBD1. Germline V gene sequence: CDR1 SGHNT, CDR2 YYREEE (reference sequence). Germline trimming cut 4 bases from V and 3 bases from J; bases unmatched to any gene: 7. This CDR3 is built from 16 residues. CDR3 in amino acids: CASSPSTGGIGNTIYF. In DNA, the CDR3 is TGTGCCAGCAGCCCCTCGACAGGGGGCATTGGAAACACCATATATTTT.

This sequence joins TRBV10-1 and TRBJ1-2; weak D call: TRBD1 (6 bases). The CDR3 sequence is 15 residues long. The V gene's germline CDR1 is WNHNN and CDR2 SYGVQD (reference sequence). Trimming removed 6 bases from V and 1 base from J, with 15 bases in between. The CDR3 DNA reads as TGCGCCAGCAGACCGCGGGCAGGGGATAACTATGGCTACACCTTC. Translated, it gives CASRPRAGDNYGYTF.

This clone came up a few times. This chain links TRBV2 with TRBJ2-3, with 11 bases fitting TRBD2. Per the germline V gene, CDR1 is SNHLY and CDR2 is FYNNEI. The V gene end was trimmed by 6 bases and the J gene end by 1 base; junction bases not matched to a gene: 3. This CDR3 spans 15 amino acids. CDR3 bases: TGTGCCAGCAGGCCGACTAGCGGGGGCACAGATACGCAGTATTTT. Amino acid sequence: CASRPTSGGTDTQYF. Using reference TRBV2 and TRBJ2-3 for the parts outside the CDR3, the full variable domain is EPEVTQTPSHQVTQMGQEVILRCVPISNHLYFYWYRQILGQKVEFLVSFYNNEISEKSEIFDDQFSVERPDGSNFTLKIRSTKLEDSAMYFCASRPTSGGTDTQYFGPGTRLTVL.

The chain recombines TRBV29-1 with TRBJ2-2; D might be TRBD1 (6 bases). CDR3 length equals 14 residues. V lost 4 bases and J 3 bases, leaving 12 bases between the germline ends. CDR1 is SQVTM and CDR2 is ANQGSEA in the germline V gene. The CDR3 spells CSVGQGMDTGELFF. The CDR3, as DNA: TGCAGCGTTGGTCAGGGGATGGACACCGGGGAGCTGTTTTTT.

J is TRBJ2-7 and V is TRBV19; 12 bases map to TRBD1. The V gene's germline CDR1 is LNHDA and CDR2 SQIVND (reference sequence). V trimming: 4 bases; J trimming: 7 bases; junction bases outside the gene matches: 8. This CDR3 is built from 15 residues. CDR3 DNA sequence: TGTGCCAGTAGTAAGAAGGGACAGGGGGCGGAAGAGCAGTACTTC. This sequence encodes CASSKKGQGAEEQYF.

The chain joins TRBV10-2 to TRBJ1-1; tentatively, D is TRBD1 (6 bases). Germline V lookup: CDR1 WSHSY, CDR2 SAAADI. The CDR3 covers 13 residues. V lost 5 bases and J lost 0, with 7 bases in between. CDR3 region: CASSQGMNTEAFF. In DNA, the CDR3 is TGCGCCAGCAGTCAGGGGATGAACACTGAAGCTTTCTTT.